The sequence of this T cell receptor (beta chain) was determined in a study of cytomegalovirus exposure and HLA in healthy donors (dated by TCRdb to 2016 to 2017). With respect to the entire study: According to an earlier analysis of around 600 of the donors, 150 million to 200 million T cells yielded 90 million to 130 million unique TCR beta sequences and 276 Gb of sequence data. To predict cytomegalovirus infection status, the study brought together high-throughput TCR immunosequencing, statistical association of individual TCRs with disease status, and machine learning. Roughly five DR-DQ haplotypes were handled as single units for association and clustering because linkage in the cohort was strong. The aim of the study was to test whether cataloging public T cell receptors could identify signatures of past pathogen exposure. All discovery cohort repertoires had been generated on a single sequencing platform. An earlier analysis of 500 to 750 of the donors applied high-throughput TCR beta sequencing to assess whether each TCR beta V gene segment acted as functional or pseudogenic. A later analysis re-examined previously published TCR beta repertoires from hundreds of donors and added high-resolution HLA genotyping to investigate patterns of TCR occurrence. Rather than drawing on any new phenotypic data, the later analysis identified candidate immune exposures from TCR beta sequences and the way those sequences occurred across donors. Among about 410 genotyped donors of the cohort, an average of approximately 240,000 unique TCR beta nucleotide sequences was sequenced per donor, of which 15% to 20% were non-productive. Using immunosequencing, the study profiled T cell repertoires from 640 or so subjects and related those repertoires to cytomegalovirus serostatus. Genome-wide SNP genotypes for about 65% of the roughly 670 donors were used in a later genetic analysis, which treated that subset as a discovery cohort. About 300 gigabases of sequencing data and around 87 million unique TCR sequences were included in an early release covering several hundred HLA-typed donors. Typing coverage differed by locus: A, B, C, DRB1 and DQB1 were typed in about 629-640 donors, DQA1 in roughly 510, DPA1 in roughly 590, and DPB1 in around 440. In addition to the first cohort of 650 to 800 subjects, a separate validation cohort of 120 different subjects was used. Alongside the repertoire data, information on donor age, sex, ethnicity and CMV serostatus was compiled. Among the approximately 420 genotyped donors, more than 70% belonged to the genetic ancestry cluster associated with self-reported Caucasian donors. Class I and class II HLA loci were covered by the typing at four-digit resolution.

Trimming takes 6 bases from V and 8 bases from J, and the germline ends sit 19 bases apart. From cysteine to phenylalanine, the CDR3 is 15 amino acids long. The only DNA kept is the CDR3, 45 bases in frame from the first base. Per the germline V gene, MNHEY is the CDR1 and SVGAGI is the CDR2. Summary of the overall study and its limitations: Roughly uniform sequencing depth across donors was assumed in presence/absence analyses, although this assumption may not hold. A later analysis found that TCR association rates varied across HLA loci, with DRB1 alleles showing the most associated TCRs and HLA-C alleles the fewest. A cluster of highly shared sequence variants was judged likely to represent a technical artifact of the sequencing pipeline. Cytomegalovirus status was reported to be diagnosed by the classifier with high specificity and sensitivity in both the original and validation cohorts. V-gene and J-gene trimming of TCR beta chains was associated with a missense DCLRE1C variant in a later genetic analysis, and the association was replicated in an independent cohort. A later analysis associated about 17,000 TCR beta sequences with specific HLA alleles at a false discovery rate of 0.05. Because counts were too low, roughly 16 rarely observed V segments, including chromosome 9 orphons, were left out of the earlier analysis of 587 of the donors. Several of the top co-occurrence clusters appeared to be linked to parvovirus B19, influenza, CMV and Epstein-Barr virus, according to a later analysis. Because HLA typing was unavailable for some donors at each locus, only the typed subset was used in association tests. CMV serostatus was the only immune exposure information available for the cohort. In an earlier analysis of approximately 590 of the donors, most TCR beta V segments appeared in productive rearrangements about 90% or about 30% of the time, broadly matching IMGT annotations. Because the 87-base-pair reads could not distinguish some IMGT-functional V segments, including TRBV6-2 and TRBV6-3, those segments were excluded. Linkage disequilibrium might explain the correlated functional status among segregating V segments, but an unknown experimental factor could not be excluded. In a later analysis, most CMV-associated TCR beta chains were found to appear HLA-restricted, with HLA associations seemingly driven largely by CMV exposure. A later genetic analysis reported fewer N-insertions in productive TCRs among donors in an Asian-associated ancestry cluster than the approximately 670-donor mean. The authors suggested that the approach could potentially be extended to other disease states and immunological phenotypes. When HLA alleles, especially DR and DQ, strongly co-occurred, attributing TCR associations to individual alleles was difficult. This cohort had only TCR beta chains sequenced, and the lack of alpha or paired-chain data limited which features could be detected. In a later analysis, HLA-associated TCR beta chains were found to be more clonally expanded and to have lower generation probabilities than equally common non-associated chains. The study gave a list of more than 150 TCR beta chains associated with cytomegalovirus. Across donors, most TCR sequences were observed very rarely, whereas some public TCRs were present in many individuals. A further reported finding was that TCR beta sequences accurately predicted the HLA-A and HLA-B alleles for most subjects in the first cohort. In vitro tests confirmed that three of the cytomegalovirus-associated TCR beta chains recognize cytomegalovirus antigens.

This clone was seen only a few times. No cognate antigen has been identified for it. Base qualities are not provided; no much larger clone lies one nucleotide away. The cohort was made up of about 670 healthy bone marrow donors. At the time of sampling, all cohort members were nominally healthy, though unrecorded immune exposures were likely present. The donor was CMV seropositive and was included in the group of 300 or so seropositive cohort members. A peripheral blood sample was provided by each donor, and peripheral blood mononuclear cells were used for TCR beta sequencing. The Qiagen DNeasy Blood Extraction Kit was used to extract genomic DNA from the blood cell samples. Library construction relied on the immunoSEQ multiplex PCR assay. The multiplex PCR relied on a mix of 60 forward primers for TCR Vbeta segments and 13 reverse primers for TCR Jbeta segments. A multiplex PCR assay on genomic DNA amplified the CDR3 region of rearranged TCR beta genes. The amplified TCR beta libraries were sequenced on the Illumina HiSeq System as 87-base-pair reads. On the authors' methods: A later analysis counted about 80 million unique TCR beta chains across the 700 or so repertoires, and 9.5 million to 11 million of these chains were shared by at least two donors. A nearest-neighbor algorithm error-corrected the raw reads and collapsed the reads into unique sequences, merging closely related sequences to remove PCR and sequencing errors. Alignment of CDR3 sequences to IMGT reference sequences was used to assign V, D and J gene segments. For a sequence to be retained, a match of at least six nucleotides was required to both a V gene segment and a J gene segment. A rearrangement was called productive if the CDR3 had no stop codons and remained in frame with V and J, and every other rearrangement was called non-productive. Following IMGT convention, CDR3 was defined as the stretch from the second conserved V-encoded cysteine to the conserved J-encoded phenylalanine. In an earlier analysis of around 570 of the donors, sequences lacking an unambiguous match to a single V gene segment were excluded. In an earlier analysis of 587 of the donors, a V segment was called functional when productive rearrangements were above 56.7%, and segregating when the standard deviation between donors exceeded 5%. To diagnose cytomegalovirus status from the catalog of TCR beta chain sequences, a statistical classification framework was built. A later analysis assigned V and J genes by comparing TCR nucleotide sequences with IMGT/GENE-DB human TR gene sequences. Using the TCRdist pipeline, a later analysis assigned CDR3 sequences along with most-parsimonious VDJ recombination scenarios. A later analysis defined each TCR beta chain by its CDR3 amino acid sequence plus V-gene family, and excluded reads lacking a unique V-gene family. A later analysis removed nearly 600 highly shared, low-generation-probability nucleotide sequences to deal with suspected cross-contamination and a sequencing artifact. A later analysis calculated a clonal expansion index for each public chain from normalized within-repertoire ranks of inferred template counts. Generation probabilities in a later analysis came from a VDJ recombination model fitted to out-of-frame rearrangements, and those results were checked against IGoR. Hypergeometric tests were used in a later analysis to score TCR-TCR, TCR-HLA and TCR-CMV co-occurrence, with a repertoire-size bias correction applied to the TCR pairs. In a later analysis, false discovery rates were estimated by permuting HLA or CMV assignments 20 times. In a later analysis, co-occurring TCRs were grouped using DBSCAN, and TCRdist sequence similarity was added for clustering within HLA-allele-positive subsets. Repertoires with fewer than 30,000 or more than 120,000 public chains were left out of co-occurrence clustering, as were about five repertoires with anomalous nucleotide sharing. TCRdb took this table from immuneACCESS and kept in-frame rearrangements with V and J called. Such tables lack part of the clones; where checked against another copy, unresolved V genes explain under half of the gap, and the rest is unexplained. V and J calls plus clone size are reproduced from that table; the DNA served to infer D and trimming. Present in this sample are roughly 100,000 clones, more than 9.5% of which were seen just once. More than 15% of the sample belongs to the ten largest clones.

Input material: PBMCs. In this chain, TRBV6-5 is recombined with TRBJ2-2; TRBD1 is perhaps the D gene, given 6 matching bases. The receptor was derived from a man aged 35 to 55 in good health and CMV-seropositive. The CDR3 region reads CASSRTVGIEGELFF. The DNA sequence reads TGTGCCAGCAGCCGGACAGTGGGAATTGAGGGGGAGCTGTTTTTT.